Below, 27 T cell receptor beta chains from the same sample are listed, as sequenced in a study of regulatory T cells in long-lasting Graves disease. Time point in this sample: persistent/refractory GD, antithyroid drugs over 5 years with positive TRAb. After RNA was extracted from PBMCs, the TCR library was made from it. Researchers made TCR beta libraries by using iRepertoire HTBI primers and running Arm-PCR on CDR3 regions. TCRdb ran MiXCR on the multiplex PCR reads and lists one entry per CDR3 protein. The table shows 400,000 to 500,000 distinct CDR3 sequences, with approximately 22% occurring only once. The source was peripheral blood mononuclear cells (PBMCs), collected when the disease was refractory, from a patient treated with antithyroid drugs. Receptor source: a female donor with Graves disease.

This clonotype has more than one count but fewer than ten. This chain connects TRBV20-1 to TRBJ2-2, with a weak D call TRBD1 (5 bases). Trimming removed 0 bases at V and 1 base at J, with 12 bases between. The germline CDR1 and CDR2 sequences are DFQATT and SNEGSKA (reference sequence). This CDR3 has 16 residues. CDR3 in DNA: TGCAGTGCTAGAGATTACGGCAGGGTGAACACCGGGGAGCTGTTTTTT. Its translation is CSARDYGRVNTGELFF.

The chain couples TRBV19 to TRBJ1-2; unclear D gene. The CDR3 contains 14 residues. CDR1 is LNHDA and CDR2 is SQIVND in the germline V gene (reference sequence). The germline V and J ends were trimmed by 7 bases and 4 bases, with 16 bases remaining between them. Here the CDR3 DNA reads TGTGCCAGTACCCCCCGTGCCCTTTCCTATGGCTACACCTTC. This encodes CASTPRALSYGYTF.

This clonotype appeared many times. The CDR3 coding sequence is TGCAGTGCCCCTAGCGGGAGTCTCCAAGAGACCCAGTACTTC. It encodes CSAPSGSLQETQYF. V gene TRBV20-1 combines with J gene TRBJ2-5; 10 bases map to TRBD2. V was pared by 6 bases and J by 1 base, with 5 bases of the junction left unmatched. The length of the CDR3 is 14 residues. The germline V gene encodes CDR1 DFQATT and CDR2 SNEGSKA (reference sequence).

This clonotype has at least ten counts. For the CDR3, the DNA is TGTGCCAGCAGTAGGTCGACTAGCGGAAACAATGAGCAGTTCTTC. This codes for CASSRSTSGNNEQFF. The rearrangement uses TRBV27 and TRBJ2-1; 9 bases are a match to TRBD2. Germline CDR1 is MNHEY and CDR2 is SMNVEV (reference sequence). V gave up 5 bases and J gave up 5 bases; unmatched junction bases: 7. The CDR3 consists of 15 residues.

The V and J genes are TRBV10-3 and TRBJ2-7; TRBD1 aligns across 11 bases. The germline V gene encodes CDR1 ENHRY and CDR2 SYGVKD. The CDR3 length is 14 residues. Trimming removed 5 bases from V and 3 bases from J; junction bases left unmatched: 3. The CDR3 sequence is CAISPGTGGYEQYF. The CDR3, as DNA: TGTGCCATCAGTCCCGGGACAGGGGGCTACGAGCAGTACTTC.

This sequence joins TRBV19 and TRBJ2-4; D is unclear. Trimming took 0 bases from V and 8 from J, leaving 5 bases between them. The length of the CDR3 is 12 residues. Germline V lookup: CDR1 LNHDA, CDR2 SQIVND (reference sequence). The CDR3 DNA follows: TGTGCCAGTAGTATAGAGTTTGACATTCAGTACTTC. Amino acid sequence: CASSIEFDIQYF.

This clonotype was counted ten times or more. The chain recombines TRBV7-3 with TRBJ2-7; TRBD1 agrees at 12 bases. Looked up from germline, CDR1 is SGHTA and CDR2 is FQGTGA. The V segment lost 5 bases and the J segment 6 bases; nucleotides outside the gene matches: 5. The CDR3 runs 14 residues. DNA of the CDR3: TGTGCCAGCAGCCCCGGGACAGGGGGCGCCGAGCAGTACTTC. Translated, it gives CASSPGTGGAEQYF.

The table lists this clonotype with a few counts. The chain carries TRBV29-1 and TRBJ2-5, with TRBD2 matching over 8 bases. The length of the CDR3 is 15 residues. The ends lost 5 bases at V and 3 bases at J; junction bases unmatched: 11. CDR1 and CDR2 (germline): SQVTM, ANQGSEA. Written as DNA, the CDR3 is TGCAGCGTTAGGTTCGGGGGGGGACCGAAAGAGACCCAGTACTTC. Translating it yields CSVRFGGGPKETQYF.

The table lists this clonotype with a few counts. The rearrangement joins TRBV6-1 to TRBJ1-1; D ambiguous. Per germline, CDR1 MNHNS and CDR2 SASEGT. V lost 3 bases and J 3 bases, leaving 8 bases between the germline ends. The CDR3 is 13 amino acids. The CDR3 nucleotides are TGTGCCAGCAGTGACACAAGATACACTGAAGCTTTCTTT. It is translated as CASSDTRYTEAFF.

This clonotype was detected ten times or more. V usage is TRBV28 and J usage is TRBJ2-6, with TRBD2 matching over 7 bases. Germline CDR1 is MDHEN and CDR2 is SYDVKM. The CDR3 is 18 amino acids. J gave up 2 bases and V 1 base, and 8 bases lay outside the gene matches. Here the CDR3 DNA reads TGTGCCAGCAGTTTATCCGGGGGGATTGGTCCTGGGGCCAACGTCCTGACTTTC. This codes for CASSLSGGIGPGANVLTF.

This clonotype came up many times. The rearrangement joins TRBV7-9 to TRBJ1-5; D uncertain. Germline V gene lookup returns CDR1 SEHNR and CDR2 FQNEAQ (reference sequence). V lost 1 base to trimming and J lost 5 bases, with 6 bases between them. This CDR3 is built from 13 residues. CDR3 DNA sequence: TGTGCCAGCAGCTTAGGAGGTGATCAGCCCCAGCATTTT. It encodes CASSLGGDQPQHF.

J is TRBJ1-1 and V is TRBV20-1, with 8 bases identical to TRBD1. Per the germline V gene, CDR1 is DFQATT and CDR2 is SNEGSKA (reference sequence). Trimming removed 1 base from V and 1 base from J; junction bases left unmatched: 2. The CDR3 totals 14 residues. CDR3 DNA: TGCAGTGCTAGAGGGACAGGGAAGAACACTGAAGCTTTCTTT. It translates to CSARGTGKNTEAFF.

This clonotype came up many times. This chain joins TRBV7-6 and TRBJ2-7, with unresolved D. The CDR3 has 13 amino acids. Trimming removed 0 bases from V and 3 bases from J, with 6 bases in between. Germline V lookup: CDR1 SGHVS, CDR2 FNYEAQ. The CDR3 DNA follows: TGTGCCAGCAGCTTAGCACTGAACTACGAGCAGTACTTC. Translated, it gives CASSLALNYEQYF. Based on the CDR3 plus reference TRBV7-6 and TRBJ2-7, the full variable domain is GAGVSQSPRYKVTKRGQDVALRCDPISGHVSLYWYRQALGQGPEFLTYFNYEAQQDKSGLPNDRFSAERPEGSISTLTIQRTEQRDSAMYRCASSLALNYEQYFGPGTRLTVT.

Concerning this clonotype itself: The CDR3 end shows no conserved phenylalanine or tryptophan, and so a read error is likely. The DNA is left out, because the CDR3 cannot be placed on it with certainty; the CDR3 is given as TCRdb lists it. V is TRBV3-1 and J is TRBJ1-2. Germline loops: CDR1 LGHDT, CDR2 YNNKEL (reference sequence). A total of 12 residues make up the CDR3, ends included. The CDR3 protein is CASSQESGGNTC.

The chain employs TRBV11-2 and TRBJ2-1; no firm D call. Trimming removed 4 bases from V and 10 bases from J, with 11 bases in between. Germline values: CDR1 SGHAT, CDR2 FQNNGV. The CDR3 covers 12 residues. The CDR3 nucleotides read TGTGCCAGCAGCTCTCGCGGATTAGAGCAGTTCTTC. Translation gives CASSSRGLEQFF.

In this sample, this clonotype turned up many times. The CDR3 loop is CASLKGALGNTEAFF. CDR3 sequence (DNA): TGTGCCAGCCTAAAGGGGGCATTAGGGAACACTGAAGCTTTCTTT. This sequence joins TRBV6-4 and TRBJ1-1; 7 positions match TRBD1. After removal of 8 bases from V and 1 base from J, the junction contained 10 bases not matched to a gene. Germline CDR1 and CDR2: MRHNA and SNTAGT. The length of the CDR3 is 15 residues.

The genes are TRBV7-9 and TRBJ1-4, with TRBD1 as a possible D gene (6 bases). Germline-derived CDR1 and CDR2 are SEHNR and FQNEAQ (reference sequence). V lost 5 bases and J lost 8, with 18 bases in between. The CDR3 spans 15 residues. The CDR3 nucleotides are TGTGCCAGCAGCCTTAGGGTCTCAGGGGCCGAAAAACTGTTTTTT. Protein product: CASSLRVSGAEKLFF.

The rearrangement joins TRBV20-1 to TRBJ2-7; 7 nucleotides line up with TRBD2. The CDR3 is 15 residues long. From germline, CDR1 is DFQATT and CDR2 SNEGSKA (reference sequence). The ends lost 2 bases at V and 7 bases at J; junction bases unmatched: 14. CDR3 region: CSARPTGTTVREQYF. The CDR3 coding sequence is TGCAGTGCTAGACCTACCGGGACTACGGTACGAGAGCAGTACTTC.

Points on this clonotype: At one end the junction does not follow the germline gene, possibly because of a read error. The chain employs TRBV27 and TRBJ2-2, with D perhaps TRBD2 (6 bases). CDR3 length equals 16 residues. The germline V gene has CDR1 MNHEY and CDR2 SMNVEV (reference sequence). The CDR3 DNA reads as TGTGCCAGCAGTTTTATAGGGACTGCGAACGCCGGGGAGCTGTTTTTT. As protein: CASSFIGTANAGELFF.

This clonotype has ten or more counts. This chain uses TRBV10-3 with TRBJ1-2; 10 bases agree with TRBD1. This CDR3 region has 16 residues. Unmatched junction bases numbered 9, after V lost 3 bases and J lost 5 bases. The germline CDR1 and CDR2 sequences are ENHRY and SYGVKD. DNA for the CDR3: TGTGCCATCAGTGATTACCGGGACAGGGGTCTTTATGGCTACACCTTC. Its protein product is CAISDYRDRGLYGYTF.

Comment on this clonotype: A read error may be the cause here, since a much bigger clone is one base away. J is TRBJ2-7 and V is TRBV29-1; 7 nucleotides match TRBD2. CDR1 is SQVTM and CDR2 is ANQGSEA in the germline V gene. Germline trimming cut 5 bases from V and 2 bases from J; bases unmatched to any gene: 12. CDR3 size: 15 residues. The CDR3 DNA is TGCAGCGTTTGTAGCGGGCTGGGAGAGACCTACGAGCAGTACTTC. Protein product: CSVCSGLGETYEQYF.

Here the CDR3 reads CSGRTTYYEQYF. DNA of the CDR3: TGCAGTGGGCGGACCACTTACTACGAGCAGTACTTC. The rearrangement links TRBV20-1 to TRBJ2-7; no clear D gene. The V end was cut by 7 bases, the J end by 3 bases, with 13 bases between. This CDR3 has 12 residues. The germline V gene encodes CDR1 DFQATT and CDR2 SNEGSKA (reference sequence).

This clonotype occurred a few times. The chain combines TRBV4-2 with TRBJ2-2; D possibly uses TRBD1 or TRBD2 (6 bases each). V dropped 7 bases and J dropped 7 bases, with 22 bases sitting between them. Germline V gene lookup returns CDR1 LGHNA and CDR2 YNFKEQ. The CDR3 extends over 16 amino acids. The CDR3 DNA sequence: TGTGCCAGCAACGCCCAGGGACCCGGGGGCGTCGGGGAGCTGTTTTTT. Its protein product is CASNAQGPGGVGELFF.

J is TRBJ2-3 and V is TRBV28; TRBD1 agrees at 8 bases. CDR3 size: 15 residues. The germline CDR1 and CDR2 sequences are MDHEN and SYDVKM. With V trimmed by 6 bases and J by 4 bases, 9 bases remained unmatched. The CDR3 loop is CASSPTGALPDTQYF. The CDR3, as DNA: TGTGCCAGCAGCCCGACAGGGGCGCTCCCAGATACGCAGTATTTT.

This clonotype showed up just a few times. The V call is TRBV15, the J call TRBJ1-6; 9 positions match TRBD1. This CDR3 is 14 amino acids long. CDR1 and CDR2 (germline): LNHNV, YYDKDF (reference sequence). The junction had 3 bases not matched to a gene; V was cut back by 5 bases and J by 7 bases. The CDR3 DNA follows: TGTGCCACCAGCCTCGACAGGGGGAATTCACCCCTCCACTTT. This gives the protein CATSLDRGNSPLHF.

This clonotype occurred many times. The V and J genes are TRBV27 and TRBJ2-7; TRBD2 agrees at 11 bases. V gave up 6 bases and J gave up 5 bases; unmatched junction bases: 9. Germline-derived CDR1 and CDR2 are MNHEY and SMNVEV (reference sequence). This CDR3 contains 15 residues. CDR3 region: CASSPIAGGPHEQYF. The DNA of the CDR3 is TGTGCCAGCAGCCCCATAGCGGGAGGGCCTCACGAGCAGTACTTC.

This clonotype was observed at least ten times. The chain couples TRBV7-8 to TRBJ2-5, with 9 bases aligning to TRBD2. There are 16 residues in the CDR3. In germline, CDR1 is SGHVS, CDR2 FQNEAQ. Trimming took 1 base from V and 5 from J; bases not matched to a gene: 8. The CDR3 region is CASSLGPAGGFETQYF. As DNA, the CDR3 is TGTGCCAGCAGCTTAGGACCAGCGGGAGGTTTCGAGACCCAGTACTTC.